This T cell receptor (beta chain) was captured in a study of cytomegalovirus exposure and HLA in healthy donors. Study-level points and caveats: The authors judged a highly shared variant cluster likely a sequencing artifact. Reports state that TCR beta sequences accurately predicted most subjects' HLA-A and HLA-B alleles.

Sampled while nominally healthy, donors likely had unrecorded immune exposures. Amplification used 60 Vbeta primers and 13 Jbeta primers. Assay used: immunoSEQ multiplex PCR; TCRdb lists only in-frame clones, some missing. The sample lists more than 75,000 clones; over 65% were seen once. Per the germline V gene, CDR1 is SGHAT and CDR2 is FQNNGV. There are 16 residues in the CDR3. V was pared by 2 bases and J by 3 bases, with 7 bases of the junction left unmatched. A remark on this clone: Its antigen is not identified.

V and J are TRBV11-2 and TRBJ2-7; 10 bases are shared with TRBD1. The clonotype originates from a man in his forties or fifties in good health and CMV-seropositive. The sequencing sample was made of PBMCs. CDR3 DNA: TGTGCCAGCAGCTTATCGGGGGGGACAGGGGTCTACGAGCAGTACTTC. Translation: CASSLSGGTGVYEQYF.